Described below is a single T cell receptor (beta chain) sequence and its context. What it recognizes is unknown. The CDR3 loop spans 16 amino acids. Germline lookup yields CDR1 LGHDT and CDR2 YNNKEL (reference sequence). V was shortened by 3 bases and J by 1 base, with 14 bases between the two germline ends. A sample-barcoded 5' primer and a J-beta primer mix were used in a second PCR of about 7 to 11 cycles. Each CDR3 protein is one row after TCRdb ran MiXCR on the 5' RACE reads. The table has over a million distinct CDR3 sequences, approximately 59% seen once. This record comes from a study of blood T cells in healthy people across ages. Study outcomes and limitations: Considered underestimates were the diversity estimates obtained from one million T cells. Roughly linear age-related decline in beta diversity appeared, significant by age 40.

Extracted total RNA amounted to at least 6 micrograms for each sample. This receptor was identified in a man between 18 and 29 years old in good health. This rearrangement joins TRBV3-1 to TRBJ2-3; D might be TRBD2 (6 bases). Sequenced: blood. Here the CDR3 DNA reads TGTGCCAGCAGCCAGTCTTTAACGGGGGGCACAGATACGCAGTATTTT. The encoded protein is CASSQSLTGGTDTQYF.